The sequence of this TCR beta chain was determined in a study of blood T cell repertoires in COVID-19. Trimming shortened V by 5 bases and J by 6 bases, and 11 bases separated the two germline ends. CDR3 length: 13 residues. Germline assignment: CDR1 LNHDA and CDR2 SQIVND (reference sequence). Profiled with immunoSEQ multiplex PCR; TCRdb holds only in-frame clones, not every one. The sample has over 250,000 clones, more than 70% seen once. V usage is TRBV19 and J usage is TRBJ2-4; D possibly corresponds to TRBD2 (6 bases). Sample: peripheral blood. This receptor was taken from a woman in her forties who had recovered from COVID-19. The CDR3 coding sequence is TGTGCCAGTAGTCGCGGGGACTCAAACATTCAGTACTTC. It specifies CASSRGDSNIQYF.